Included here is one TCR beta chain sequence, with context. Trimming stripped 4 bases from V and 4 bases from J, with 14 bases between. Germline values: CDR1 SGHRS, CDR2 YFSETQ. The CDR3 has 14 residues. The entry originates in a study of T cell responses to AZD1222 COVID-19 vaccine. Using immunoSEQ multiplex PCR, the repertoire was profiled, and TCRdb retains in-frame clones only, with some absent. The sample consists of around 140,000 clones, more than 70% of them appearing once. The chain uses TRBV5-1 and TRBJ1-2; D ambiguous. Sequencing was performed on peripheral blood, taken on day 0 of AZD1222 vaccination. The clonotype originates from an adult in good health. CDR3 region: CASSQRVGSYGYTF. The CDR3 DNA reads TGCGCCAGCAGCCAAAGGGTTGGTTCCTATGGCTACACCTTC.